Following are 24 T cell receptor beta chains from one sample sequenced in a study of blood T cell repertoires in COVID-19. Sequenced by immunoSEQ multiplex PCR; TCRdb stores in-frame clones only, minus some. The table includes over 200,000 clones, over 70% detected once. The sequenced material came from peripheral blood. The receptors here all came from a woman older than 75 with acute or convalescent COVID-19.

V and J are TRBV5-1 and TRBJ2-5; possible D gene TRBD1, 5 bases. With 1 base removed from V and 4 bases from J, the gap between germline ends came to 17 bases. Germline V lookup: CDR1 SGHRS, CDR2 YFSETQ. This CDR3 is 16 amino acids long. This CDR3 is CASSLRGPQGRETQYF. As DNA, the CDR3 is TGCGCCAGCAGCTTGAGGGGCCCCCAAGGCCGAGAGACCCAGTACTTC.

This clone was counted at least ten times. This rearrangement joins TRBV7-9 to TRBJ2-3, with D perhaps TRBD2 (5 bases). The CDR3 is 16 amino acids. CDR1 SEHNR and CDR2 FQNEAQ come from the germline V gene (reference sequence). V lost 4 bases and J lost 0, with 14 bases in between. CDR3 bases: TGTGCCAGCAGCTCACGCCACCGGGGTAGCACAGATACGCAGTATTTT. This gives the protein CASSSRHRGSTDTQYF.

Concerning this clone: One end of the junction is discordant with germline, which a read error may explain. The CDR3 loop reads CASIKGQRTGDTGAFF. In DNA form, the CDR3 reads TGTGCCAGCATTAAGGGACAGAGAACGGGGGACACTGGAGCTTTCTTT. The V and J genes are TRBV7-9 and TRBJ1-1, with TRBD1 matching over 7 bases. The CDR3 loop spans 16 amino acids. Looked up from germline, CDR1 is SEHNR and CDR2 is FQNEAQ (reference sequence).

This chain connects TRBV7-9 to TRBJ1-1, with D possibly being TRBD1 (6 bases). This CDR3 is 12 amino acids long. Germline CDR1 is SEHNR and CDR2 is FQNEAQ (reference sequence). Trimming stripped 6 bases from V and 1 base from J, with 6 bases between. CDR3 protein: CASRQGNTEAFF. CDR3 DNA sequence: TGTGCCAGCAGACAGGGGAACACTGAAGCTTTCTTT.

J is TRBJ2-3 and V is TRBV28; 10 bases line up with TRBD2. This CDR3 contains 16 residues. Germline trimming cut 5 bases from V and 4 bases from J; bases unmatched to any gene: 9. CDR1 is MDHEN, CDR2 SYDVKM, per germline. As DNA, the CDR3 is TGTGCCAGCAGTGGGATAGCGGGAGGATCAGCAGATACGCAGTATTTT. This translates into CASSGIAGGSADTQYF.

There are many counts of this clone. The chain is built from TRBV9 and TRBJ2-1; weak D call: TRBD1 (6 bases). The CDR3 sequence is 14 residues long. Per the germline V gene, CDR1 is SGDLS and CDR2 is YYNGEE. The V end was cut by 3 bases, the J end by 6 bases, with 13 bases between. CDR3: CASSEGVGLNEQFF. Written as DNA, the CDR3 is TGTGCCAGCAGCGAGGGGGTAGGTCTCAATGAGCAGTTCTTC.

V usage is TRBV6-5 and J usage is TRBJ1-2; 7 nucleotides agree with TRBD1. Looked up from germline, CDR1 is MNHEY and CDR2 is SVGAGI. With V trimmed by 2 bases and J by 0 bases, 3 bases remained unmatched. This CDR3 spans 15 amino acids. The CDR3 DNA reads TGTGCCAGCAGTTACCCCGGGACAGCTAACTATGGCTACACCTTC. This gives the protein CASSYPGTANYGYTF.

A single count supports this clone. This sequence joins TRBV4-2 and TRBJ2-1; tentatively, D is TRBD2 (7 bases). V lost 0 bases and J 7 bases, leaving 16 bases between the germline ends. This CDR3 has 16 amino acids. Germline CDR1 is LGHNA and CDR2 is YNFKEQ. This CDR3 is CASSQEWSRGGNEQFF. The CDR3 DNA reads as TGTGCCAGCAGCCAAGAATGGTCTAGGGGGGGGAATGAGCAGTTCTTC.

The chain combines TRBV29-1 with TRBJ2-7; 8 bases are shared with TRBD1. Germline trimming cut 7 bases from V and 4 bases from J; bases unmatched to any gene: 6. The CDR3 extends over 12 amino acids. CDR1 SQVTM and CDR2 ANQGSEA come from the germline V gene. The CDR3 loop reads CSASDRAYEQYF. DNA of the CDR3: TGCAGCGCCTCGGACAGGGCTTACGAGCAGTACTTC.

This clone is medium-sized by share. The J gene is TRBJ2-7, the V gene TRBV19, with 8 bases lining up with TRBD2. The CDR3 sequence is 14 residues long. V dropped 3 bases and J dropped 2; count of bases not matched to a gene: 3. CDR1 is LNHDA, CDR2 SQIVND, per germline (reference sequence). CDR3 in DNA: TGTGCCAGTAGTATCGGCGGGGGGACCTACGAGCAGTACTTC. Residues: CASSIGGGTYEQYF.

There are a few counts of this clone. The chain links TRBV5-1 to TRBJ2-1, with D perhaps matching TRBD1 (6 bases). The germline V gene has CDR1 SGHRS and CDR2 YFSETQ. V lost 0 bases and J 2 bases, leaving 9 bases between the germline ends. There are 15 residues in the CDR3. The CDR3 DNA is TGCGCCAGCAGCTTGGGTCAGGGGCCCTACAATGAGCAGTTCTTC. Encoded protein: CASSLGQGPYNEQFF.

J is TRBJ1-4 and V is TRBV5-1, with D possibly matching TRBD1 (6 bases). CDR1 SGHRS and CDR2 YFSETQ come from the germline V gene. Trimming pared 0 bases from V and 4 bases from J, leaving 37 bases between. This CDR3 is 24 amino acids long. CDR3 region: CASSLGSEGVAYEIFQGHNEKLFF. The CDR3 nucleotides are TGCGCCAGCAGCTTGGGCAGTGAGGGGGTGGCATATGAAATATTCCAGGGACATAATGAAAAACTGTTTTTT.

The J gene is TRBJ2-5, the V gene TRBV2, with D perhaps matching TRBD2 (6 bases). Germline CDR1 and CDR2: SNHLY and FYNNEI. Trimming took off 8 bases at V and 3 bases at J, with 13 bases between the two ends. The CDR3 consists of 13 residues. The CDR3 is CASPSPGEETQYF. In nucleotides, the CDR3 is TGTGCCAGCCCAAGCCCGGGGGAAGAGACCCAGTACTTC.

The genes are TRBV7-9 and TRBJ2-1, with 11 bases identical to TRBD2. Germline values: CDR1 SEHNR, CDR2 FQNEAQ (reference sequence). Trimming at V came to 5 bases and at J to 10 bases, leaving 10 bases not matched to a gene. The length of the CDR3 is 15 residues. The CDR3 DNA sequence: TGTGCCAGCAGCAAAATAGCGGGGGGGCGCGGAGAGCAGTTCTTC. Translated, it gives CASSKIAGGRGEQFF.

The rearrangement joins TRBV27 to TRBJ2-5; 7 nucleotides match TRBD2. CDR1 is MNHEY and CDR2 is SMNVEV in the germline V gene (reference sequence). The CDR3 covers 14 residues. Losses at the gene ends were 4 bases for V and 2 bases for J; bases not matched to a gene: 4. The CDR3 is CASSSAGIQETQYF. CDR3 bases: TGTGCCAGCAGTTCAGCGGGGATACAAGAGACCCAGTACTTC.

Concerning this clone: A junction end diverges from the germline sequence, so it may reflect a read error. The genes are TRBV25-1 and TRBJ1-2, with TRBD1 matching over 11 bases. This CDR3 contains 16 residues. In germline, CDR1 is MGHDK, CDR2 SYGVNS. The chain's CDR3 is CASRESGTGGFYGYTF. The CDR3 bases are TGTGCCAGCAGAGAATCCGGGACAGGGGGGTTCTATGGCTACACCTTC.

V is TRBV3-1 (or the pseudogene TRBV3-2) and J is TRBJ1-1; the D gene is possibly TRBD1 (5 bases). Germline CDR1 LGHDT, CDR2 YNNKEL (reference sequence). This CDR3 contains 14 residues. V lost 8 bases and J 0 bases, leaving 13 bases between the germline ends. In DNA form, the CDR3 reads TGTGCCAGCGGGGGGACGCCCCTGAACACTGAAGCTTTCTTT. Protein sequence: CASGGTPLNTEAFF.

The V gene is TRBV7-8, the J gene TRBJ1-1; D gene uncertain. The CDR3 is made up of 15 amino acids. Trimming shortened V by 4 bases and J by 0 bases, and 12 bases separated the two germline ends. Per germline, CDR1 SGHVS and CDR2 FQNEAQ. The CDR3 DNA follows: TGTGCCAGCAGCTGGATGCCGGGGATGAACACTGAAGCTTTCTTT. Encoded protein: CASSWMPGMNTEAFF.

The chain links TRBV11-2 to TRBJ2-7; TRBD2 aligns across 10 bases. CDR3 size: 18 residues. Germline V gene lookup returns CDR1 SGHAT and CDR2 FQNNGV. Unmatched junction bases numbered 11, after V lost 3 bases and J lost 0 bases. In DNA, the CDR3 is TGTGCCAGCAGCTTTTTTCCTAGCGGGGGTCTAAGCTCCTACGAGCAGTACTTC. This encodes CASSFFPSGGLSSYEQYF. Full variable domain (outside the CDR3, taken from reference TRBV11-2 and TRBJ2-7): EAGVAQSPRYKIIEKRQSVAFWCNPISGHATLYWYQQILGQGPKLLIQFQNNGVVDDSQLPKDRFSAERLKGVDSTLKIQPAKLEDSAVYLCASSFFPSGGLSSYEQYFGPGTRLTVT.

V and J are TRBV4-2 and TRBJ2-3; 8 bases agree with TRBD2. CDR1 and CDR2 from the germline V gene are LGHNA and YNFKEQ. V shed 1 base and J 6 bases; nucleotides not matched to a gene: 0. The CDR3 runs 13 residues. The CDR3 region has the DNA TGTGCCAGCAGCCAAGGACTAGCGGATACGCAGTATTTT. It codes for CASSQGLADTQYF.

CDR3 residues: CASSSVLGLAGGLTYEQYF. DNA of the CDR3: TGTGCCAGCAGCTCCGTGTTGGGACTAGCGGGGGGCTTGACGTACGAGCAGTACTTC. The V and J genes are TRBV7-9 and TRBJ2-7, with 15 bases lining up with TRBD2. The CDR3 is 19 residues long. The V segment lost 4 bases and the J segment 4 bases; nucleotides outside the gene matches: 14. CDR1 SEHNR and CDR2 FQNEAQ come from the germline V gene (reference sequence).

The rearrangement links TRBV7-3 to TRBJ2-1; 8 bases line up with TRBD2. The V gene's germline CDR1 is SGHTA and CDR2 FQGTGA. The trim removed 2 bases at V and 3 bases at J, leaving 3 bases unmatched. The CDR3 consists of 15 residues. The CDR3 DNA reads TGTGCCAGCAGCTTAGGGACTAGGTTCTACAATGAGCAGTTCTTC. It yields the protein CASSLGTRFYNEQFF.

This clone was seen more than once but under ten times. The chain joins TRBV5-6 to TRBJ1-2, with 7 bases aligning to TRBD1. Germline V gene sequence: CDR1 SGHDT, CDR2 YYEEEE. This CDR3 is 18 amino acids long. J was trimmed by 1 base and V by 4 bases; bases with no gene match: 16. DNA for the CDR3: TGTGCCAGCAGCATCGGACTCAGGGGGAGACCTTATAACTATGGCTACACCTTC. Protein product: CASSIGLRGRPYNYGYTF.

This chain uses TRBV18 with TRBJ1-2; 7 bases are a match to TRBD1. V trimming: 3 bases; J trimming: 1 base; junction bases outside the gene matches: 5. The CDR3 contains 15 residues. Germline V gives CDR1 KGHSH, CDR2 LQKENI. This chain's CDR3 is CASSPPRDSNYGYTF. The CDR3 DNA reads TGTGCCAGCTCACCGCCCCGGGACAGTAACTATGGCTACACCTTC.